Included here is one T cell receptor (beta chain) sequence, with context. Antigen unknown. Assay: immunoSEQ multiplex PCR; the TCRdb copy retains only in-frame clones and omits some. The sample gives 25,000 to 30,000 clones, 70% to 90% of which show up once; approximately 3% is in the top ten. The germline V gene encodes CDR1 MNHEY and CDR2 SMNVEV (reference sequence). The ends lost 4 bases at V and 0 bases at J; junction bases unmatched: 16. The CDR3 loop spans 20 amino acids. The entry originates in a study of T cells in localized non-small cell lung cancer. Regarding the study as a whole: Higher T cell density in the blood was associated with longer overall survival, whereas higher adjacent-lung clonality associated with shorter survival.

The rearrangement links TRBV27 to TRBJ2-2, with TRBD2 matching over 8 bases. The receptor's source is a woman aged 18 to 49 with stage I lung adenocarcinoma. The sequenced sample was peripheral blood, obtained before any cancer treatment. CDR3 region: CASSSPLAGKLIANTGELFF. The CDR3 nucleotides are TGTGCCAGCAGTTCCCCTTTAGCGGGAAAACTAATCGCGAACACCGGGGAGCTGTTTTTT.